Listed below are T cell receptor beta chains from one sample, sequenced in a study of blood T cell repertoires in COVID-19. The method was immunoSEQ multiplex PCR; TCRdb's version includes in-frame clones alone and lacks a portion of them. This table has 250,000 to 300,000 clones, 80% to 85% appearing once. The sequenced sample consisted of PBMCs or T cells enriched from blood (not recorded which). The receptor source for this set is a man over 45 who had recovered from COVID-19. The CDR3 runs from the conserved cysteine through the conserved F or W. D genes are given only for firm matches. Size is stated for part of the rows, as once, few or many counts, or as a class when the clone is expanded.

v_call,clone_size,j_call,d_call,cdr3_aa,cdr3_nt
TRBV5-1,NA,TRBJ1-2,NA,CASSLIAGGNYGYTF,TGCGCCAGCAGCTTGATTGCGGGCGGAAACTATGGCTACACCTTC
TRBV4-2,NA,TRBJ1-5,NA,CASSGLGGGKPQHF,TGTGCCAGCAGCGGACTGGGGGGGGGAAAGCCCCAGCATTTT
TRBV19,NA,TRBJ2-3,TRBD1,CASSVGTGRSTDTQYF,TGTGCCAGTAGTGTGGGGACAGGGCGGTCAACAGATACGCAGTATTTT
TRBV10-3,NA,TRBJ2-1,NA,CAITRRGEGDRNEQFF,TGTGCCATCACCCGGAGGGGGGAGGGCGACCGCAATGAGCAGTTCTTC
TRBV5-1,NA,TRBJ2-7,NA,CASSLNLTEVPYEQYF,TGCGCCAGCAGCTTGAACCTGACAGAAGTCCCCTACGAGCAGTACTTC
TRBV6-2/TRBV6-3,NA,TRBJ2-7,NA,CASSTGLLHHEQYF,TGTGCCAGCAGTACGGGACTCCTGCACCACGAGCAGTACTTC
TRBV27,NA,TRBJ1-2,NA,CASRPWEEGKRGYTF,TGTGCCAGCAGGCCTTGGGAGGAGGGTAAAAGAGGCTACACCTTC
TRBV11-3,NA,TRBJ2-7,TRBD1,CASSHGTGRSYEQYF,TGTGCCAGCAGCCACGGGACAGGTCGCTCCTACGAGCAGTACTTC
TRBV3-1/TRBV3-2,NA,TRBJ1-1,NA,CASSQAGVAFF,TGTGCCAGCAGCCAGGCAGGGGTAGCTTTCTTT
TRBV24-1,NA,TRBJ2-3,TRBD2,CATSERGTTTDTQYF,TGTGCCACCAGTGAGCGGGGGACTACTACAGATACGCAGTATTTT
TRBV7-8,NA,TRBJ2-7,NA,CASSLAGSYEQYF,TGTGCCAGCAGCTTAGCCGGGTCCTACGAGCAGTACTTC
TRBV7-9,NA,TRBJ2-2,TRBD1,CASSPQGARDTGELFF,TGTGCCAGCAGCCCGCAGGGGGCGCGGGACACCGGGGAGCTGTTTTTT
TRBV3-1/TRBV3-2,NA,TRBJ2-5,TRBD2,CASSPSGVGETQYF,TGTGCCAGCAGTCCCAGCGGGGTGGGAGAGACCCAGTACTTC
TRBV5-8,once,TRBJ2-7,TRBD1,CASSPTTGSRAEQYF,TGTGCCAGCAGCCCGACGACAGGGTCTCGGGCCGAGCAGTACTTC
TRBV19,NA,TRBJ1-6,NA,CAASEARGSPLHF,TGTGCCGCTAGTGAGGCTAGGGGTTCACCCCTCCACTTT
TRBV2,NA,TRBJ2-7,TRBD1,CASKSGTGAYEQYF,TGTGCCAGCAAATCCGGGACAGGGGCCTACGAGCAGTACTTC
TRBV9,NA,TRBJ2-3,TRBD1,CASSVGQGARSQYF,TGTGCCAGCAGCGTTGGGCAGGGGGCGCGTTCGCAGTATTTT
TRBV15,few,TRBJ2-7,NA,CATSPSLPGGPGEQYF,TGTGCCACCTCCCCCAGCCTTCCCGGGGGGCCAGGGGAGCAGTACTTC
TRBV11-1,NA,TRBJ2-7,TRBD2,CASTSHPGLAPYEQYF,TGTGCCAGCACCTCCCACCCGGGACTAGCGCCATACGAGCAGTACTTC
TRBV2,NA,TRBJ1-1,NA,CASRAYGVGTEAFF,TGTGCCAGCAGGGCCTACGGAGTTGGGACTGAAGCTTTCTTT
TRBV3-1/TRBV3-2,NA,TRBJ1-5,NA,CASSPSGYSQPQHF,TGTGCCAGCAGTCCTTCGGGGTATAGCCAGCCCCAGCATTTT
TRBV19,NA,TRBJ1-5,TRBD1,CASSLEGQYNQPQHF,TGTGCCAGTAGTCTTGAGGGACAGTACAATCAGCCCCAGCATTTT
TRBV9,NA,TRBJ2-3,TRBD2,CASSPRLGGYTDTQYF,TGTGCCAGCAGCCCCAGACTGGGGGGGTACACAGATACGCAGTATTTT
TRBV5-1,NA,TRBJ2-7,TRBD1,CASSKDRPYEQYF,TGCGCCAGCAGCAAGGACAGGCCGTACGAGCAGTACTTC
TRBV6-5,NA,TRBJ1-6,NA,CASSYSPLPNSPLHF,TGTGCCAGCAGTTACTCCCCGCTACCAAATTCACCCCTCCACTTT
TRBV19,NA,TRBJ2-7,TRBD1,CASRRDRAGEQYF,TGTGCCAGTAGGAGGGACAGGGCGGGCGAGCAGTACTTC
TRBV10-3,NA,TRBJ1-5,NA,CAISVRHTDQPQHF,TGTGCCATCAGTGTACGGCACACAGATCAGCCCCAGCATTTT
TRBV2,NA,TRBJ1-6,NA,CATARDSISPLHF,TGTGCCACAGCGCGGGATTCAATTTCACCCCTCCACTTT
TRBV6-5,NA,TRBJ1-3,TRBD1,CASRTGVAGNTIYF,TGTGCCAGCCGCACAGGGGTGGCTGGAAACACCATATATTTT
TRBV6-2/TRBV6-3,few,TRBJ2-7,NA,CASSIGLGQKDYEQYF,TGTGCCAGCAGTATAGGCCTAGGACAGAAGGACTACGAGCAGTACTTC
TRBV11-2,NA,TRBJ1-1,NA,CASSPIGSEAFF,TGTGCCAGCAGCCCCATTGGCTCTGAAGCTTTCTTT
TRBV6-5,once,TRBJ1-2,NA,CASSYAGLSYYGYTF,TGTGCCAGCAGTTACGCCGGGTTATCCTACTATGGCTACACCTTC
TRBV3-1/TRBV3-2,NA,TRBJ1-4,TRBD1,CASSHRQGSNEKLFF,TGTGCCAGCAGCCACAGACAGGGCAGTAATGAAAAACTGTTTTTT
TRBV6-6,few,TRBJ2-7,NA,CASNQPGGHYEQYF,TGTGCCAGCAACCAACCGGGGGGCCACTACGAGCAGTACTTC
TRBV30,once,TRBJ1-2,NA,CAWSDADYGYTF,TGTGCCTGGAGTGATGCAGACTATGGCTACACCTTC
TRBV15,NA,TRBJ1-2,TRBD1,CATSQGEYGYTF,TGTGCCACCAGCCAGGGGGAGTATGGCTACACCTTC
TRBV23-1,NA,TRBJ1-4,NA,CASSQPSSVTNEKLFF,TGCGCCAGCAGTCAACCGAGCTCTGTTACTAATGAAAAACTGTTTTTT
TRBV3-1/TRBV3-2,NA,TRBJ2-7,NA,CASSQGNSGLYEQYF,TGTGCCAGCAGCCAAGGGAATAGCGGACTATACGAGCAGTACTTC
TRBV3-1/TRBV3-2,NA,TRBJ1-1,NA,CASSEGGGTEAFF,TGTGCCAGCAGCGAGGGAGGGGGTACTGAAGCTTTCTTT
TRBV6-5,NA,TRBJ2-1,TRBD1,CASRTGPGEQFF,TGTGCCAGCCGGACAGGGCCCGGAGAGCAGTTCTTC
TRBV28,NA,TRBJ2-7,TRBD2,CASSLSLAGAYEQYF,TGTGCCAGCAGTTTGTCCCTAGCGGGAGCCTACGAGCAGTACTTC
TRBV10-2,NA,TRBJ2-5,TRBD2,CASSDPGLAGETQYF,TGCGCCAGCAGTGACCCGGGACTAGCGGGGGAGACCCAGTACTTC
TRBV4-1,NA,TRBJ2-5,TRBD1,CASSQEGTVRETQYF,TGCGCCAGCAGCCAAGAAGGGACAGTCCGCGAGACCCAGTACTTC
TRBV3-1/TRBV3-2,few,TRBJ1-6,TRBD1,CASSQVAPRGQGLGSPLHF,TGTGCCAGCAGCCAAGTAGCCCCCCGGGGACAGGGTTTGGGTTCACCCCTCCACTTT
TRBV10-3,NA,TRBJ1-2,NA,CAISEPGQTSYGYTF,TGTGCCATCAGTGAACCCGGACAGACAAGCTATGGCTACACCTTC
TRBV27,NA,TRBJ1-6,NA,CASSPAGAGNSPLHF,TGTGCCAGCAGCCCGGCGGGGGCTGGTAATTCACCCCTCCACTTT
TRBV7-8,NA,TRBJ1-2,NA,CASSNGGIDGYTF,TGTGCCAGCTCCAACGGGGGGATCGACGGCTACACCTTC
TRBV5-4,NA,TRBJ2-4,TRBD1,CASSSTGGNIQYF,TGTGCCAGCAGCAGTACAGGGGGAAACATTCAGTACTTC
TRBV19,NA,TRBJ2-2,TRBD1,CASSSGQVPTGELFF,TGTGCCAGTAGTTCGGGACAGGTGCCCACCGGGGAGCTGTTTTTT
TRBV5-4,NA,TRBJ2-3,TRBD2,CASSPPGLAKLDTQYF,TGTGCCAGCAGCCCCCCGGGACTAGCCAAGTTAGATACGCAGTATTTT
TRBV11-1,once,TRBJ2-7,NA,CASSLGGGYEQYF,TGTGCCAGCAGCTTAGGGGGCGGATACGAGCAGTACTTC
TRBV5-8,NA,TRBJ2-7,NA,CASSLTTRRGLEQYF,TGTGCCAGCAGCTTAACCACTAGACGAGGGCTCGAGCAGTACTTC
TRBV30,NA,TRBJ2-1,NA,CARGESSYNEQFF,TGTGCCCGCGGGGAGAGCTCCTACAATGAGCAGTTCTTC
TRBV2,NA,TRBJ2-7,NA,CASQNQGGSSYEQYF,TGTGCCAGCCAAAACCAGGGAGGTAGTTCCTACGAGCAGTACTTC
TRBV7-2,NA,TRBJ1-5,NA,CASSLDMSAYNQPQHF,TGTGCCAGCAGCTTAGATATGTCAGCGTATAATCAGCCCCAGCATTTT